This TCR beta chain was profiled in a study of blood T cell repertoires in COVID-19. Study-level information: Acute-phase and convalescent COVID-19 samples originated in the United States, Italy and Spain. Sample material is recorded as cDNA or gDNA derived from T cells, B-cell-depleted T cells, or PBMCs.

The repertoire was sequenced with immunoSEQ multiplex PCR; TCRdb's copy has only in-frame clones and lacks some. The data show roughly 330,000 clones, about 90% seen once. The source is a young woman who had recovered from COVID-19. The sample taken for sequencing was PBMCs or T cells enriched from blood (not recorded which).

CDR3 in amino acids: CASSHWTESYEQYF. The CDR3, as DNA: TGTGCCAGCAGTCACTGGACTGAGTCCTACGAGCAGTACTTC. The chain has TRBV12-1 and TRBJ2-7; no check of the table's D call, TRBD2, against the DNA was made. TRBV12-1 is a listed pseudogene. CDR3 length: 14 residues.